Listed below are T cell receptor beta chains from one sample, sequenced in a study of T cell responses to AZD1222 COVID-19 vaccine. Clones were sequenced by immunoSEQ multiplex PCR, and TCRdb holds only the in-frame ones, with some missing. Of approximately 150,000 clones in the sample, just under 95% were seen once. The sequences come from peripheral blood, collected on day 0 of AZD1222 vaccination. The origin of the receptors is an adult in good health. The CDR3 runs from the conserved cysteine through the conserved F or W. D genes are given only for firm matches. Clone size is not always given. Where it is, it says once, few, many or a class for expanded clones.

TRBJ1-1 | - | TRBD1 | TRBV5-6 | CASTYGRGRGTEAFF | TGTGCCAGCACTTATGGGAGGGGGCGAGGCACTGAAGCTTTCTTT
TRBJ1-1 | once | - | TRBV6-5 | CASLKGRGTEAFF | TGTGCCAGCCTGAAGGGAAGGGGCACTGAAGCTTTCTTT
TRBJ2-3 | - | TRBD2 | TRBV5-1 | CASSLELAEGGDTQYF | TGCGCCAGCAGTTTGGAACTAGCGGAGGGGGGAGATACGCAGTATTTT
TRBJ1-2 | once | - | TRBV7-2 | CASSLDGSDGDGYTF | TGTGCCAGCAGCTTAGATGGGAGTGATGGGGATGGCTACACCTTC
TRBJ1-1 | - | - | TRBV5-4 | CASRDKPLAEAFF | TGTGCCAGCCGGGACAAACCTCTAGCCGAAGCTTTCTTT
TRBJ1-2 | - | TRBD1 | TRBV11-2 | CASSFTAGGNGYTF | TGTGCCAGCAGCTTTACGGCAGGGGGCAATGGCTACACCTTC
TRBJ1-5 | - | - | TRBV19 | CASQGDNQPQHF | TGTGCCAGTCAGGGAGACAATCAGCCCCAGCATTTT
TRBJ1-4 | - | TRBD1 | TRBV5-1 | CASSFGTGNEKLFF | TGCGCCAGCAGCTTCGGGACAGGGAATGAAAAACTGTTTTTT
TRBJ1-1 | once | - | TRBV14 | CASSQDQRTEAFF | TGTGCCAGCAGCCAGGACCAGAGGACTGAAGCTTTCTTT
TRBJ2-3 | - | TRBD2 | TRBV4-3 | CASSQASGVSTDTQYF | TGCGCCAGCAGCCAAGCGAGCGGGGTTAGCACAGATACGCAGTATTTT
TRBJ1-4 | once | - | TRBV21-1 | CASSKRGRQSTNEKLFF | TGTGCCAGCAGCAAAAGGGGGCGACAGTCAACTAATGAAAAACTGTTTTTT
TRBJ2-7 | - | - | TRBV27 | CASSLSRGAWYEQYF | TGTGCCAGCAGTTTAAGTAGGGGAGCTTGGTACGAGCAGTACTTC
TRBJ2-3 | - | TRBD2 | TRBV7-9 | CASSNRTSGRIWADTQYF | TGTGCCAGCAGCAACAGGACTAGCGGGAGAATATGGGCAGATACGCAGTATTTT
TRBJ2-7 | - | TRBD1 | TRBV28 | CASSKRDRVNYEQYF | TGTGCCAGCAGTAAAAGGGACAGGGTTAACTACGAGCAGTACTTC
TRBJ2-3 | - | TRBD2 | TRBV28 | CASSLHPIAGGPYDTQYF | TGTGCCAGCAGCCTCCACCCCATAGCGGGAGGGCCCTACGATACGCAGTATTTT
TRBJ1-2 | - | - | TRBV9 | CASSGSSVRGYTF | TGTGCCAGCAGCGGTTCTTCTGTGAGAGGCTACACCTTC
TRBJ2-2 | - | - | TRBV7-6 | CASSLETGPPRDGELFF | TGTGCCAGCAGCCTCGAGACCGGGCCCCCTCGGGACGGGGAGCTGTTTTTT
TRBJ2-7 | once | TRBD2 | TRBV7-2 | CASSIRGGYEQYF | TGTGCCAGCAGCATCCGGGGGGGCTACGAGCAGTACTTC
TRBJ1-2 | - | - | TRBV7-2 | CASSLAGSIYGYTF | TGTGCCAGCAGCTTAGCCGGCAGCATATATGGCTACACCTTC
TRBJ1-2 | - | TRBD1 | TRBV11-2 | CASSSQGGGYGYTF | TGTGCCAGCAGCTCGCAGGGGGGAGGCTATGGCTACACCTTC
TRBJ1-5 | - | - | TRBV30 | CAWSLNTGNQPQHF | TGTGCCTGGAGTTTGAACACCGGCAATCAGCCCCAGCATTTT
TRBJ1-1 | - | - | TRBV28 | CASSHTPHNTEAFF | TGTGCCAGCAGCCACACCCCCCATAACACTGAAGCTTTCTTT
TRBJ2-1 | - | TRBD2 | TRBV4-2 | CASSHQGLAGVNEQFF | TGTGCCAGCAGCCACCAGGGACTAGCGGGAGTCAATGAGCAGTTCTTC
TRBJ1-2 | once | - | TRBV11-2 | CASSLGRELGYGYTF | TGTGCCAGCAGCTTAGGTCGGGAACTCGGCTATGGCTACACCTTC
TRBJ2-2 | - | - | TRBV19 | CASSIWAGGASGELFF | TGTGCCAGTAGTATATGGGCAGGGGGGGCAAGCGGGGAGCTGTTTTTT
TRBJ2-2 | - | - | TRBV11-2 | CASSPRSNTGELFF | TGTGCCAGCAGCCCGCGGTCAAACACCGGGGAGCTGTTTTTT
TRBJ2-1 | - | TRBD1 | TRBV14 | CASSRDRGTKGFF | TGTGCCAGCAGCCGGGACAGGGGGACCAAGGGGTTCTTC
TRBJ2-3 | - | - | TRBV4-2 | CASSQDGADTDTQYF | TGTGCCAGCAGCCAAGATGGGGCAGACACAGATACGCAGTATTTT
TRBJ2-7 | - | TRBD1 | TRBV2 | CASSEVGTAYPYEQYF | TGTGCCAGCAGTGAGGTTGGGACAGCCTACCCCTACGAGCAGTACTTC
TRBJ2-3 | - | TRBD2 | TRBV5-6 | CASLTSGRTDTQYF | TGTGCCAGCCTTACTAGCGGTCGCACAGATACGCAGTATTTT
TRBJ1-4 | - | - | TRBV19 | CASSSPPGTGPNEKLFF | TGTGCCAGTAGTAGCCCGCCTGGAACAGGGCCTAATGAAAAACTGTTTTTT
TRBJ1-5 | once | TRBD1 | TRBV6-5 | CASRDRGGQPQHF | TGTGCCAGCAGGGACAGGGGAGGTCAGCCCCAGCATTTT
TRBJ2-7 | - | TRBD2 | TRBV6-5 | CASSSGGLAGVLEQYF | TGTGCCAGCAGTTCGGGAGGACTAGCGGGGGTCCTTGAGCAGTACTTC
TRBJ1-2 | - | - | TRBV5-1 | CASSGGDQYGYTF | TGCGCCAGCAGTGGGGGCGACCAGTATGGCTACACCTTC
TRBJ2-1 | - | - | TRBV24-1 | CATSDFGSNEQFF | TGTGCCACCAGTGATTTTGGTAGCAATGAGCAGTTCTTC
TRBJ1-2 | once | TRBD1 | TRBV7-9 | CASSLGQGGTNYGYTF | TGTGCCAGCAGCTTGGGACAGGGGGGGACTAACTATGGCTACACCTTC
TRBJ1-5 | few | TRBD1 | TRBV19 | CASTLGQGLGPQHF | TGTGCCAGTACCTTGGGACAGGGATTAGGGCCCCAGCATTTT
TRBJ1-5 | - | - | TRBV6-1 | CASSEALGTPPQPQHF | TGTGCCAGCAGTGAAGCGCTGGGTACTCCCCCTCAGCCCCAGCATTTT
TRBJ2-1 | - | TRBD1 | TRBV4-3 | CASSQDPWQGAYNEQFF | TGCGCCAGCAGCCAAGATCCTTGGCAGGGGGCCTACAATGAGCAGTTCTTC
TRBJ2-6 | - | TRBD1 | TRBV10-3 | CATSNAGQGTAGANVLTF | TGTGCCACCTCTAACGCGGGACAGGGAACGGCTGGGGCCAACGTCCTGACTTTC
TRBJ1-1 | - | TRBD1 | TRBV28 | CASSAGTGGTEAFF | TGTGCCAGCAGTGCCGGGACAGGGGGCACTGAAGCTTTCTTT
TRBJ2-2 | - | TRBD2 | TRBV5-4 | CASSLGRGGRTGELFF | TGTGCCAGCAGCTTGGGGCGGGGGGGCCGCACCGGGGAGCTGTTTTTT
TRBJ1-5 | - | - | TRBV7-9 | CASSRGANHQPQHF | TGTGCCAGCAGCCGAGGCGCAAATCATCAGCCCCAGCATTTT
TRBJ2-7 | - | - | TRBV6-2/TRBV6-3 | CASSYSPGGLSYEQYF | TGTGCCAGCAGTTACTCTCCCGGGGGGCTCTCCTACGAGCAGTACTTC
TRBJ2-7 | once | - | TRBV7-3 | CASSLTGRYYEQYF | TGTGCCAGCAGCTTAACTGGACGGTATTACGAGCAGTACTTC
TRBJ1-1 | once | TRBD1 | TRBV12-3/TRBV12-4 | CASSLGRGTEAFF | TGTGCCAGCAGTTTAGGCAGGGGGACTGAAGCTTTCTTT
TRBJ2-7 | - | TRBD1 | TRBV10-1 | CASKPGQVLYEQYF | TGCGCCAGCAAGCCGGGACAGGTTTTGTACGAGCAGTACTTC
TRBJ1-4 | - | - | TRBV2 | CAGGSGVLNEKLFF | TGTGCCGGAGGGTCGGGGGTCCTTAATGAAAAACTGTTTTTT
TRBJ2-5 | - | TRBD2 | TRBV28 | CASGPTGLAGPQETQYF | TGTGCCAGCGGACCAACTGGACTAGCGGGACCCCAAGAGACCCAGTACTTC
TRBJ1-5 | - | - | TRBV3-1/TRBV3-2 | CASSQGGSQPQHF | TGTGCCAGCAGCCAGGGGGGCTCCCAGCCCCAGCATTTT
TRBJ1-1 | - | - | TRBV7-9 | CASSLAFRKNTEAFF | TGTGCCAGCAGCTTAGCGTTTCGGAAGAACACTGAAGCTTTCTTT
TRBJ1-2 | - | - | TRBV14 | CASSSQGIYGYTF | TGTGCCAGCAGCTCACAGGGAATCTATGGCTACACCTTC
TRBJ1-5 | - | - | TRBV6-6 | CASSYVGQGPQPQHF | TGTGCCAGCAGTTACGTGGGGCAAGGGCCTCAGCCCCAGCATTTT
TRBJ1-5 | - | - | TRBV5-1 | CASSLDGDSNQPQHF | TGCGCCAGCAGCTTGGATGGGGATAGCAATCAGCCCCAGCATTTT
TRBJ2-1 | - | - | TRBV14 | CASSQVIGGSLDEQFF | TGTGCCAGCAGCCAAGTCATCGGGGGTAGCCTGGATGAGCAGTTCTTC
TRBJ1-1 | - | TRBD1 | TRBV29-1 | CSGRTRGTANTEAFF | TGCAGCGGAAGAACGCGCGGGACAGCCAACACTGAAGCTTTCTTT